The clone carrying this T cell receptor (beta chain) was recorded a few times. What it binds is unknown. A much larger clone lies one base from this, so it may be a read error. This entry is derived from a study of CD8 T cells in ankylosing spondylitis. General study points: Significantly higher representation of disease-linked clones was reported for matched ankylosing spondylitis synovial fluid. Clones linked to disease, bearing a CD8+ phenotype, were relatively rare in peripheral blood.

With molecular barcodes, quantitative 5'-RACE was used to make the TCR beta libraries. TCRdb reanalysed the 5' RACE reads using MiXCR and keeps one entry per CDR3 protein. The repertoire consists of some 30,000 distinct CDR3 sequences, with 6.5% to 9% occurring once and the leading ten covering about 10%. The germline gives CDR1 SGHDN, CDR2 FVKESK. This CDR3 is built from 14 residues. After removal of 5 bases from V and 2 bases from J, the junction contained 3 bases not matched to a gene. This TCR was sampled from a male donor with ankylosing spondylitis or in good health (not recorded which). The chain has TRBV14 and TRBJ1-2; 9 positions match TRBD1. Sequenced material: blood, either unsorted or a sorted T cell fraction (not recorded which). The CDR3 coding sequence is TGTGCCAGCAGCTCCGGGACAGGGAACTATGGCTACACCTTC. Its protein is CASSSGTGNYGYTF.